The clone carrying this T cell receptor beta chain was recorded a few times. An end of the junction does not agree with germline; a read error may underlie this. Per germline, CDR1 SEHNR and CDR2 FQNEAQ (reference sequence). The CDR3 length is 17 residues. These data originate in a study of T cells in Graves' hyperthyroidism and ophthalmopathy. From RNA transcripts, TCR beta CDR3 regions were amplified. TCR CDR3 underwent first-round RT-PCR with the HTBI primer set. Each CDR3 protein is one row after TCRdb ran MiXCR on the multiplex PCR reads. The sample includes 500,000 to 650,000 distinct CDR3 sequences, around 13% of them seen just once.

The chain recombines TRBV7-9 with TRBJ2-2; D unclear. Sequencing was done on a sample of blood. This receptor was identified in a woman in her 50s with Graves' ophthalmopathy. The CDR3 nucleotides read TGTGCCACCAGCAGCCCTCTGGGCGGTCCGAACACCGGGGAGCTGTTTTTT. Translating it yields CATSSPLGGPNTGELFF.